What follows is one T cell receptor beta chain and its context. Its specificity is unknown. The sample belongs to a study of monozygotic twins with inflammatory bowel disease. Notes on the study in general: Fewer clonotypes were shared with others by IBD patients than by healthy twins, especially with disease activity. IBD patients displayed reduced TCRbeta diversity (inverse Simpson) when set against healthy co-twins. Ultimately, a single strong signal or clonotype associated with IBD was not supported.

Researchers put TCRalpha and TCRbeta cDNA through two nested PCRs lasting about 17 and 10 cycles. TCRdb reanalyzed the 5' RACE reads, giving one entry per CDR3 protein sequence and no DNA. Its clone listing holds about 380,000 distinct CDR3 sequences. Sequences were obtained from blood. The receptor was derived from a human donor with ulcerative colitis or Crohn's disease, or a healthy co-twin of an affected twin (not recorded which).

The CDR3: CASSQGRGNQPQHF. The J gene is TRBJ1-5, the V gene TRBV4-1. This CDR3 is 14 amino acids long. The germline CDR1 and CDR2 sequences are MGHRA and YSYEKL.